These T cell receptor beta chains were read from a single sample in a study of shared clonotypes between healthy human individuals. Profiled with immunoSEQ multiplex PCR; TCRdb holds only in-frame clones, not every one. The repertoire includes 500,000 to 700,000 clones, 90% to 95% of them detected once, and 0.11% sits in the top ten. Input material: naive CD8+ T cells sorted from blood. The receptors originated from a woman aged 25-40 years in good health. Both conserved end residues are part of each CDR3. D genes are given only for firm matches. The size entry is marked missing in some rows and otherwise reads once, few, many or a size class.

>TRBV7-6|TRBD2|-|TRBJ2-5
TGTGCCAGCAGCCTGACTAGCGGGAGGGCCCTAGGGGAGACCCAGTACTTC
CASSLTSGRALGETQYF
>TRBV19|-|-|TRBJ2-7
TGTGCCAGTAGTGCCGCTTTGGGCCACTCCTACGAGCAGTACTTC
CASSAALGHSYEQYF
>TRBV4-2|-|-|TRBJ1-5
TGTGCCAGCAGCCAAGAAGAGACAGGCTTCCGCAATCAGCCCCAGCATTTT
CASSQEETGFRNQPQHF
>TRBV29-1|TRBD1|-|TRBJ1-2
TGCAGCGTTGACCCCTGGGACAGGGGAGTCGATGGCTACACCTTC
CSVDPWDRGVDGYTF
>TRBV5-6|-|-|TRBJ2-7
TGTGCCAGCAGCTTGGTAGGGGGCGAGCAGTACTTC
CASSLVGGEQYF
>TRBV7-9|-|-|TRBJ2-7
TGTGCCAGCAGCTTCCGGTATGAGTTCGGCCAGGGTGGCGGGAAGCAGTACTTC
CASSFRYEFGQGGGKQYF
>TRBV30|-|-|TRBJ2-7
TGTGCCTGGAACACGCAGTACGAGCAGTACTTC
CAWNTQYEQYF
>TRBV25-1|-|-|TRBJ2-7
TGTGCCAGCAGTGAAGTAATTGGTTACGAGCAGTACTTC
CASSEVIGYEQYF
>TRBV7-3|-|-|TRBJ1-1
TGTGCCATCACGTTAGGAAACACTGAAGCTTTCTTT
CAITLGNTEAFF
>TRBV28|TRBD1|-|TRBJ1-4
TGTGCCAGCAGGCGTCGGACAGGGGCTGAAAAACTGTTTTTT
CASRRRTGAEKLFF
>TRBV28|TRBD2|-|TRBJ2-7
TGTGCCAGCAGCCCGGAGGTCGGCGGGGGGCCCTACGAGCAGTACTTC
CASSPEVGGGPYEQYF
>TRBV4-2|-|-|TRBJ2-3
TGTGCCAGCAGCCAAGGGCATGTTAGCACAGATACGCAGTATTTT
CASSQGHVSTDTQYF
>TRBV7-9|-|-|TRBJ1-1
TGTGCCAGCAGCTTAGGGGGACAAAACACTGAAGCTTTCTTT
CASSLGGQNTEAFF
>TRBV2|TRBD2|-|TRBJ2-5
TGTGCCAGCAGTGTGGGGACTAGCGGGCAAGAGACCCAGTACTTC
CASSVGTSGQETQYF
>TRBV5-4|TRBD2|once|TRBJ2-1
TGTGCCAGCAGCTTGTGGGGGGGCTCCTACAATGAGCAGTTCTTC
CASSLWGGSYNEQFF
>TRBV4-1|TRBD2|-|TRBJ2-1
TGCGCCAGCAGCCAAGGCACTAGCGACCACAATGAGCAGTTCTTC
CASSQGTSDHNEQFF
>TRBV7-8|-|-|TRBJ2-3
TGTGCCAGCAGCTTATGGGGTACCACAGATACGCAGTATTTT
CASSLWGTTDTQYF
>TRBV2|TRBD1|-|TRBJ1-4
TGTGCCAGCAGCTCTCCAAGGACAGGGTGGTTCACTAATGAAAAACTGTTTTTT
CASSSPRTGWFTNEKLFF
>TRBV13|-|-|TRBJ2-7
TGTGCCAGCAGCTTAGTAGGACGGCAATACGAGCAGTACTTC
CASSLVGRQYEQYF
>TRBV19|-|-|TRBJ2-3
TGTGCCAGTAGTATCGGGCAGGGGACAGATACGCAGTATTTT
CASSIGQGTDTQYF
>TRBV9|-|-|TRBJ2-7
TGTGCCAGCAGCGTCGGTAGTACCCTCTTCGAGCAGTACTTC
CASSVGSTLFEQYF
>TRBV28|-|-|TRBJ1-1
TGTGCCAGCAGTGGCAGAGGGGAGGGGAACGGGGCTTTCTTT
CASSGRGEGNGAFF
>TRBV4-2|TRBD2|-|TRBJ2-3
TGTGCCAGCAGTTCCTCGGGAGCTAGCGGCCTTTTGATAGATACGCAGTATTTT
CASSSSGASGLLIDTQYF
>TRBV29-1|-|-|TRBJ2-1
TGCAGCGTTGACAGTTCCCGCTCCTACAATGAGCAGTTCTTC
CSVDSSRSYNEQFF
>TRBV27|-|-|TRBJ2-3
TGTGCCAGCAGTTTCCCTCCCGGAGATACGCAGTATTTT
CASSFPPGDTQYF
>TRBV30|-|-|TRBJ2-1
TGTGCCTCCCTAGCAGCTAAGGGGCAGTTCTTC
CASLAAKGQFF
>TRBV16|-|-|TRBJ2-1
TGTGCCAGCAGCCACCCTACCTTTGGGTGGGGAATGAATGGTGAGCAGTTCTTC
CASSHPTFGWGMNGEQFF
>TRBV27|-|-|TRBJ2-1
TGTGCCAGCAGTTTATTCCCCTACACTGAGCAGTTCTTC
CASSLFPYTEQFF
>TRBV13|TRBD2|-|TRBJ2-7
TGTGCCAGCAGCTCGTACCTAGCGGGATCCGTCCTCGAGCAGTACTTC
CASSSYLAGSVLEQYF
>TRBV5-5|-|-|TRBJ1-1
TGTGCCAGCAGCTTTATCACTGAAGCTTTCTTT
CASSFITEAFF
>TRBV9|-|once|TRBJ1-2
TGTGCCAGCAGCGTAGCTTTCCAGGGGTCTAACTATGGCTACACCTTC
CASSVAFQGSNYGYTF
>TRBV6-6|-|-|TRBJ2-7
TGTGCCAGCAGTTACTCAGGCGACTCCTACGAGCAGTACTTC
CASSYSGDSYEQYF
>TRBV5-1|-|-|TRBJ1-1
TGCGCCAGCAGCGGAGAGGGAGGGACCAGTACTGAAGCTTTCTTT
CASSGEGGTSTEAFF
>TRBV2|-|-|TRBJ2-7
TGTGCCAGCAGAGGCCTGGGAAGGACAGTTACTTCCTACGAGCAGTACTTC
CASRGLGRTVTSYEQYF
>TRBV11-2|TRBD1|-|TRBJ2-7
TGTGCCAGCAGCCCAGGCCCCGGGACAGGGATCAACGAGCAGTACTTC
CASSPGPGTGINEQYF
>TRBV5-4|TRBD1|-|TRBJ2-7
TGTGCCAGCAGCTCGGGACAGGGGGCTTCCTACGAGCAGTACTTC
CASSSGQGASYEQYF
>TRBV4-1|TRBD1|-|TRBJ1-3
TGCGCCAGCAGCCCGCGAAAGACAGGGGACGGGGACACCATATATTTT
CASSPRKTGDGDTIYF
>TRBV14|-|-|TRBJ2-7
TGTGCCAGCAGCCACGGGGGTTGGGACCCCTACGAGCAGTACTTC
CASSHGGWDPYEQYF
>TRBV27|-|-|TRBJ2-3
TGTGCCAGCACCTCTAGGGTACCAGATACGCAGTATTTT
CASTSRVPDTQYF
>TRBV27|-|-|TRBJ1-1
TGTGCCAGCAGATACAGGAGTCGGGTCACTGAAGCTTTCTTT
CASRYRSRVTEAFF
>TRBV23-1|-|-|TRBJ2-3
TGCGCCAGCGGAGAGGTAGTTACGCAGTATTTT
CASGEVVTQYF
>TRBV5-6|TRBD1|-|TRBJ1-3
TGTGCCAGCAGCTTGGGATCAGGGGGTAGAAACACCATATATTTT
CASSLGSGGRNTIYF
>TRBV13|-|-|TRBJ2-4
TGTGCCAGCAGCTTAGGAGCCAAAAACATTCAGTACTTC
CASSLGAKNIQYF
>TRBV13|TRBD2|once|TRBJ2-1
TGTGCCAGCAGCCCCTCTTTGGGCGGGAGTCGGGATGAGCAGTTCTTC
CASSPSLGGSRDEQFF
>TRBV10-2|TRBD1|-|TRBJ2-2
TGCGCCAGCAGTGATTTTTCCGGGACAGGGGATCCAACCGGGGAGCTGTTTTTT
CASSDFSGTGDPTGELFF